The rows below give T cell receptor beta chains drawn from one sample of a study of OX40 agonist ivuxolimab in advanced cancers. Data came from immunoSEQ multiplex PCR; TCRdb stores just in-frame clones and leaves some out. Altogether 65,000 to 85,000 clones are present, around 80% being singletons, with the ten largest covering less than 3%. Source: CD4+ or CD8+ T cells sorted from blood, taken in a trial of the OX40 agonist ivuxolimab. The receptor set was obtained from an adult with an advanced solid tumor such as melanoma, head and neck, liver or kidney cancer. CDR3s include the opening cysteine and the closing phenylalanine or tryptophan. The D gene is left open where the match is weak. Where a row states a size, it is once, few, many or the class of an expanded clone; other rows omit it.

cdr3_aa: CASSLRDTQYF
v_call: TRBV11-3
clone_size: .
cdr3_length: 11
d_call: .

cdr3_aa: CAWSPKRGGSDNEQFF
v_call: TRBV30
clone_size: .
cdr3_length: 16
d_call: TRBD2

cdr3_aa: CASSPFQGRNTGELFF
v_call: TRBV18
clone_size: .
cdr3_length: 16
d_call: .

cdr3_aa: CSVVRLADTGELFF
v_call: TRBV29-1
clone_size: once
cdr3_length: 14
d_call: TRBD2

cdr3_aa: CAGTFTSTDTQYF
v_call: TRBV6-1
clone_size: few
cdr3_length: 13
d_call: .

cdr3_aa: CASSLDGKRGETQYF
v_call: TRBV7-7
clone_size: .
cdr3_length: 15
d_call: .

cdr3_aa: CASSLDLGHSYNEQFF
v_call: TRBV5-1
clone_size: once
cdr3_length: 16
d_call: .

cdr3_aa: CAWKLRRDTEAFF
v_call: TRBV30
clone_size: .
cdr3_length: 13
d_call: .

cdr3_aa: CASSLARDEQYF
v_call: TRBV11-1
clone_size: .
cdr3_length: 12
d_call: .

cdr3_aa: CASSHPSLAEGGDEQFF
v_call: TRBV14
clone_size: .
cdr3_length: 17
d_call: TRBD2

cdr3_aa: CASSLGGTTEAFF
v_call: TRBV5-4
clone_size: many
cdr3_length: 13
d_call: .

cdr3_aa: CASSYAAGGRYEQYF
v_call: TRBV6-6
clone_size: .
cdr3_length: 15
d_call: TRBD2

cdr3_aa: CASSNDRQGAGNTIYF
v_call: TRBV5-6
clone_size: .
cdr3_length: 16
d_call: TRBD1

cdr3_aa: CASTQMAGYYNEQFF
v_call: TRBV2
clone_size: .
cdr3_length: 15
d_call: .

cdr3_aa: CSAQDTGNTIYF
v_call: TRBV29-1
clone_size: .
cdr3_length: 12
d_call: .

cdr3_aa: CASSFTRGGYGYTF
v_call: TRBV5-8
clone_size: .
cdr3_length: 14
d_call: .

cdr3_aa: CAHMNTEAFF
v_call: TRBV30
clone_size: .
cdr3_length: 10
d_call: .

cdr3_aa: CASSAGAGVRTEAFF
v_call: TRBV9
clone_size: .
cdr3_length: 15
d_call: .